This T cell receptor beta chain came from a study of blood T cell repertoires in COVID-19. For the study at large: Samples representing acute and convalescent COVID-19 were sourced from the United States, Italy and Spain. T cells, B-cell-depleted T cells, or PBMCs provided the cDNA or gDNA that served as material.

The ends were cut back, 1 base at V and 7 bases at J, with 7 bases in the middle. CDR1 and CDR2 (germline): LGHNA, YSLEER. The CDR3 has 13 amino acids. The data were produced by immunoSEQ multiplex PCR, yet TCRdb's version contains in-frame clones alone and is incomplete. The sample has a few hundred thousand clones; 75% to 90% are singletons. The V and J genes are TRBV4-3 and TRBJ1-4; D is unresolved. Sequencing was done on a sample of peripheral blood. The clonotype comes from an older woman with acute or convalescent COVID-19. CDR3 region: CASSQAGGEKLFF. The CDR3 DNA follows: TGCGCCAGCAGCCAAGCCGGTGGTGAAAAACTGTTTTTT.